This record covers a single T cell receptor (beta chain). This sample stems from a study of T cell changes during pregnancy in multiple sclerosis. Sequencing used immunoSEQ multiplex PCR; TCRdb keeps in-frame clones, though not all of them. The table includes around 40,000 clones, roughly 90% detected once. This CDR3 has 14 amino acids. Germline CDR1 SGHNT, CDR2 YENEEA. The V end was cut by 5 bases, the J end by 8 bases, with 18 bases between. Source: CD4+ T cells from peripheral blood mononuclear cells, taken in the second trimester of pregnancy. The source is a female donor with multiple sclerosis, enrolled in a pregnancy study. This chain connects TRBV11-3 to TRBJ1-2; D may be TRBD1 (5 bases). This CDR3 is CASSPGEGSMGYTF. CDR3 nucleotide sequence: TGTGCCAGCAGCCCGGGGGAAGGGTCTATGGGCTACACCTTC.